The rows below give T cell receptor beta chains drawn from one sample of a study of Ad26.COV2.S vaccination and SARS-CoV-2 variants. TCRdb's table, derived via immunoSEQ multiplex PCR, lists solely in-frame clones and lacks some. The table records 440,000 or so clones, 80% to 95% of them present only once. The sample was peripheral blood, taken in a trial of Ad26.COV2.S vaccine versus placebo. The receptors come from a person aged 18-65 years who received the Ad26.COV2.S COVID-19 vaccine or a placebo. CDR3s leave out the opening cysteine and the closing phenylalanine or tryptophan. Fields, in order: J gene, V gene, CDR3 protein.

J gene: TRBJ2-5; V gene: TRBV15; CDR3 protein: ATSSDRGFVKTQY
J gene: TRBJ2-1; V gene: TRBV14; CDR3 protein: ASSPQWKGLRQIYNEQF
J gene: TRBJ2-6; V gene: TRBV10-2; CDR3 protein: ASSEPPLGANVLT
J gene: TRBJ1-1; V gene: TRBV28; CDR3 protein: ASSPPLVGNTEAF
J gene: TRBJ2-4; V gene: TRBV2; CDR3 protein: ASGDGKSKNIQY
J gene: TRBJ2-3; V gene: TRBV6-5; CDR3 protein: ASSSATDTQY
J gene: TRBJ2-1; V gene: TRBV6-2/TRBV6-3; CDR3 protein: ASSPTGFYNEQF
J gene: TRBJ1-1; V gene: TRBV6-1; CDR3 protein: ASSEVRVGTEAF
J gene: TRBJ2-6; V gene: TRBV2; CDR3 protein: ASSVSSGANVLT
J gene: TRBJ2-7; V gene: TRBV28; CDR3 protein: ASSPGTGGPHEQY
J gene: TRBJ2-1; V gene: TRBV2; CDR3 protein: ASTPDRASNDEQF
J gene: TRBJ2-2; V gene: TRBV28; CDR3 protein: ASSRLGRGTSTSGELF
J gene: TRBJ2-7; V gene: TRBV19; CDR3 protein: ASSIGPPLAGGNYEQY
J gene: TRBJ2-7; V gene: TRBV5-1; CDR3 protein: ASSLLAGYSYEQY
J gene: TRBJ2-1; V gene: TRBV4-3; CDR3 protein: ASSLPGGEREGPEQF
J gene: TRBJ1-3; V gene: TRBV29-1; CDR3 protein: SATDGSSSGNTIY
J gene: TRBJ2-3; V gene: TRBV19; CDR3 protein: ASSKQGPDTQY
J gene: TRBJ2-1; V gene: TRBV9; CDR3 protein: ASSVGERAGDSPYNEQF
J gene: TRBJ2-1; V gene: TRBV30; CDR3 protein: AWSVARPRPISEQF
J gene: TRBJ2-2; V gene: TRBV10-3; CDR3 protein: AMPGQGPGELF
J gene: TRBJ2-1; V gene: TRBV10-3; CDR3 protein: AISELAGGLLRGSNEQF
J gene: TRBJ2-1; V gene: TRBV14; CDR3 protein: ASSQPRTSPRSYNEQF
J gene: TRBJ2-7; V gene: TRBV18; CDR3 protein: ASSPGTGLSYEQY
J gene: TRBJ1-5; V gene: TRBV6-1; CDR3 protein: ASSELRGPSNQPQH
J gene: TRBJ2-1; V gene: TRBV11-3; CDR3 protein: ASSVGTSGYNEQF
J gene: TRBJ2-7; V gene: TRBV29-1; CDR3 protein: SVELDRLSSYEQY
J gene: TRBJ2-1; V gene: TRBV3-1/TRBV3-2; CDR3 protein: ASSHGHRKGNEQF
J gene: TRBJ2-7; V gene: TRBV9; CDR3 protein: ASSPRPRGQSEQY
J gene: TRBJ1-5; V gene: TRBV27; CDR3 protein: ASRRSRGIGIYSNQPQH
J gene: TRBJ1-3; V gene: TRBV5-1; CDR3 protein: ASRLQDSGNTIY
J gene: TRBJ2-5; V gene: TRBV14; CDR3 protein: ASGLDETQY
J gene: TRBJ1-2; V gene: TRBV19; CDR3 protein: ASSKGQGTGYT
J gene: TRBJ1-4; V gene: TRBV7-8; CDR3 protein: ASSLVRRGAGEKLF
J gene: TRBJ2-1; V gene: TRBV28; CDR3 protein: ASSLLLAGASIDEQF
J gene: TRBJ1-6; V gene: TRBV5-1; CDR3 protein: ASSLDRGRNSPLH
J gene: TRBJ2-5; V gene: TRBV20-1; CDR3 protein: SASGEAGEWETQY
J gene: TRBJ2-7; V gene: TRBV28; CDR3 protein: ASSLTVLGGHEQY
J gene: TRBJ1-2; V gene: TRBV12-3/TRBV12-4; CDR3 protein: ASSSLDGGYT
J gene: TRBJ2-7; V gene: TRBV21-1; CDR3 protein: ASSKVTTSGSTVEQY
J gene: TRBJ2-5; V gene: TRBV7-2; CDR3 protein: ASSFAGEETQY
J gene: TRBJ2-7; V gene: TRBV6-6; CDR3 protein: ASSSGTGHYEQY
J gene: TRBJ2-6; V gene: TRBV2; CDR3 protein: ASSELGVGANVLT
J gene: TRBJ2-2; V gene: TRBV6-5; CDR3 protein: ASREYTGELF
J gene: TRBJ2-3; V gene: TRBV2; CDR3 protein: ASCPGASTDTQY
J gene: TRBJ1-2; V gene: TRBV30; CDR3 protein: AWRAPRGGPGVYGYT
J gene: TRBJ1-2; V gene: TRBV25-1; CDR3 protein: ASSESRRASFGYT
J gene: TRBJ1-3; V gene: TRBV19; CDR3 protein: ATSEQGAFGGNTIY
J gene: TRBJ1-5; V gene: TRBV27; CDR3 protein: ASSLRGTQPQH
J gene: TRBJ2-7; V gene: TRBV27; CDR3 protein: ASSHRNLDEQY
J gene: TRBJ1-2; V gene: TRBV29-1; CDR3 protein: SVEAGQGFSDYGYT
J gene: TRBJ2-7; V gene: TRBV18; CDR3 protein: ASSPSGRDDEQY
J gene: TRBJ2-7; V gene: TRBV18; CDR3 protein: ASSPRGRTEQY
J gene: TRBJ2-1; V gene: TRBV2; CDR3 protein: ASVQSPPYNEQF
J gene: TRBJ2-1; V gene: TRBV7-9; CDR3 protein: ASSFDNEQF
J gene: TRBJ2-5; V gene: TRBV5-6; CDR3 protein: ASSAEITGAGETQY